Each of the 29 T cell receptor beta chains below was sequenced from the same sample in a study of regulatory dendritic cells for organ transplantation. The data were produced by immunoSEQ multiplex PCR, yet TCRdb's version contains in-frame clones alone and is incomplete. Of approximately 5,400 clones in the sample, 65% to 75% were seen once. Which antigens these TCRs recognize remains unknown. Sorted subsets were CFSE-labeled and cultured roughly five days with allogeneic dendritic cells. Sequencing input: memory CD8+ T cells from blood cultured with regulatory dendritic cells. Regarding subset: CD45RO+ memory T cells. The receptor source for this set is a human donor in good health.

The chain carries TRBV4-3 and TRBJ1-2, with D uncertain. Looked up from germline, CDR1 is LGHNA and CDR2 is YSLEER. This CDR3 contains 14 residues. V lost 0 bases and J 4 bases, leaving 9 bases between the germline ends. The chain's CDR3 is CASSQDRNGYGYTF. The CDR3, as DNA: TGCGCCAGCAGCCAAGATAGGAATGGCTATGGCTACACCTTC.

The gene calls are TRBV27 and TRBJ2-1, with a possible D match to TRBD1 (6 bases). With 3 bases removed from V and 8 bases from J, the gap between germline ends came to 14 bases. CDR1 is MNHEY and CDR2 is SMNVEV in the germline V gene (reference sequence). The CDR3 is 14 residues long. The DNA of the CDR3 is TGTGCCAGCAGTTTTCCAGGGGCAGTGGATGAGCAGTTCTTC. This translates into CASSFPGAVDEQFF.

J is TRBJ2-7 and V is TRBV9; no firm D call. Germline loops: CDR1 SGDLS, CDR2 YYNGEE. V was cut by 0 bases and J by 2 bases, with 9 bases left in between. The CDR3 runs to 14 residues. This CDR3 is CASSVGELPYEQYF. The CDR3 DNA sequence: TGTGCCAGCAGCGTAGGTGAACTACCCTACGAGCAGTACTTC.

V is TRBV5-4 and J is TRBJ1-1; no definite D call. The ends were cut back, 2 bases at V and 2 bases at J, with 10 bases in the middle. The CDR3 has 14 residues. Germline assignment: CDR1 SGHNT and CDR2 YYREEE (reference sequence). DNA for the CDR3: TGTGCCAGCAGCTTCTTTGGAGGAAACACTGAAGCTTTCTTT. As protein: CASSFFGGNTEAFF. The full variable domain, rest sourced from reference TRBV5-4 and TRBJ1-1, is ETGVTQSPTHLIKTRGQQVTLRCSSQSGHNTVSWYQQALGQGPQFIFQYYREEENGRGNFPPRFSGLQFPNYSSELNVNALELDDSALYLCASSFFGGNTEAFFGQGTRLTVV.

This clone occurred a few times. CDR3 nucleotide sequence: TGCGCCAGCAGCCAAGATGGGGGGGCTGGGGCCAACGTCCTGACTTTC. The encoded protein is CASSQDGGAGANVLTF. V usage is TRBV4-3 and J usage is TRBJ2-6; 7 bases align to TRBD2. Trimming took 0 bases from V and 2 from J; bases not matched to a gene: 1. In germline, CDR1 is LGHNA, CDR2 YSLEER. The CDR3 covers 16 residues.

The V gene is TRBV27, the J gene TRBJ1-1; tentatively, D is TRBD1 (6 bases). The CDR3 extends over 14 amino acids. Germline V gene lookup returns CDR1 MNHEY and CDR2 SMNVEV (reference sequence). Trimming pared 3 bases from V and 1 base from J, leaving 9 bases between. As DNA, the CDR3 is TGTGCCAGCAGTTTTGGGGGCCCGAACACTGAAGCTTTCTTT. Translation gives CASSFGGPNTEAFF.

This chain connects TRBV11-2 to TRBJ2-3, with 8 bases fitting TRBD2. Germline CDR1 and CDR2: SGHAT and FQNNGV. The CDR3 is 16 residues long. V was clipped by 0 bases and J by 9 bases; unmatched bases: 11. The CDR3 loop reads CASSLDPGGPMWTQYF. The CDR3 bases are TGTGCCAGCAGCTTAGACCCGGGAGGGCCGATGTGGACGCAGTATTTT.

The chain has TRBV29-1 and TRBJ2-1, with 9 bases fitting TRBD2. CDR3 length: 13 amino acids. The junction had 3 bases not matched to a gene; V was cut back by 3 bases and J by 6 bases. Germline V gives CDR1 SQVTM, CDR2 ANQGSEA. This CDR3 is CSVEGTSLNEQFF. The CDR3 DNA is TGCAGCGTTGAGGGGACTAGCCTCAATGAGCAGTTCTTC.

V and J are TRBV4-2 and TRBJ2-3, with D unresolved. V dropped 1 base and J dropped 2 bases, with 10 bases sitting between them. Per germline, CDR1 LGHNA and CDR2 YNFKEQ. The CDR3 covers 15 residues. This chain's CDR3 is CASSQGLQHTDTQYF. The CDR3, as DNA: TGTGCCAGCAGCCAAGGGTTGCAACACACAGATACGCAGTATTTT.

The rearrangement links TRBV6-1 to TRBJ2-3; D may be TRBD1 (6 bases). The V end lost 3 bases, the J end lost 5 bases, and 12 bases lay between the germline ends. The CDR3 sequence is 14 residues long. In germline, CDR1 is MNHNS, CDR2 SASEGT. CDR3 DNA: TGTGCCAGCAGTGACTTGAAAGGGGGAGATACGCAGTATTTT. It codes for CASSDLKGGDTQYF.

This rearrangement joins TRBV19 to TRBJ1-1; D ambiguous. V was pared by 9 bases and J by 0 bases, with 20 bases between. The CDR3 extends over 16 amino acids. Germline V CDR1 and CDR2: LNHDA, SQIVND (reference sequence). DNA for the CDR3: TGTGCCAGCAATAGAGGCTTAATCGGCATGAACACTGAAGCTTTCTTT. It is translated as CASNRGLIGMNTEAFF.

This chain connects TRBV4-3 to TRBJ2-6; D may be TRBD2 (5 bases). Germline CDR1 and CDR2: LGHNA and YSLEER. The CDR3 has 16 amino acids. Trimming cost V 0 bases and J 4 bases, with 10 bases left between them. The CDR3 DNA is TGCGCCAGCAGCCAAGATTGGAGGTCCGGGGCCAACGTCCTGACTTTC. Amino acids: CASSQDWRSGANVLTF.

Note on this clone: Other DNA sequences in the same sample also yield this CDR3. V is TRBV6-4 and J is TRBJ2-3; 8 positions agree with TRBD2. This CDR3 region has 15 residues. After removal of 3 bases from V and 1 base from J, the junction contained 3 bases not matched to a gene. The V gene's germline CDR1 is MRHNA and CDR2 SNTAGT. The CDR3 sequence: CASSETSGGTDTQYF. DNA for the CDR3: TGTGCCAGCAGTGAAACTAGCGGTGGCACAGATACGCAGTATTTT.

CDR3 in DNA: TGTGCCAGCAGTGAACTAGCGGGGAGCCCAGATACGCAGTATTTT. This sequence encodes CASSELAGSPDTQYF. The J gene is TRBJ2-3, the V gene TRBV6-1; TRBD2 matches 9 bases. After removal of 2 bases from V and 4 bases from J, the junction contained 4 bases not matched to a gene. The CDR3 contains 15 residues. Germline V CDR1 and CDR2: MNHNS, SASEGT.

This chain connects TRBV27 to TRBJ2-7; 7 bases align to TRBD1. The V gene's germline CDR1 is MNHEY and CDR2 SMNVEV (reference sequence). The CDR3 runs to 16 residues. With 0 bases clipped from V and 7 bases from J, the junction kept 12 bases outside the gene matches. Written as DNA, the CDR3 is TGTGCCAGCAGTTTATCCGGGACAGAGATCGTCCTAGAGCAGTACTTC. It codes for CASSLSGTEIVLEQYF.

The V gene is TRBV13, the J gene TRBJ2-1; 10 bases fit TRBD2. The germline gives CDR1 PRHDT, CDR2 FYEKMQ (reference sequence). This CDR3 region has 16 residues. Unmatched junction bases numbered 10, after V lost 5 bases and J lost 6 bases. CDR3 sequence reads: CASSPVRTSGSNEQFF. Written as DNA, the CDR3 is TGTGCCAGCAGCCCGGTTAGGACTAGCGGCTCCAATGAGCAGTTCTTC.

The chain recombines TRBV7-9 with TRBJ2-7, with 8 bases fitting TRBD1. V shed 4 bases and J 3 bases; nucleotides not matched to a gene: 8. Looked up from germline, CDR1 is SEHNR and CDR2 is FQNEAQ (reference sequence). This CDR3 spans 15 amino acids. The CDR3: CASSSRDRGLYEQYF. The CDR3, as DNA: TGTGCCAGCAGCTCCCGAGACAGGGGACTCTACGAGCAGTACTTC.

V is TRBV7-2 and J is TRBJ2-2, with 14 bases matching TRBD2. The V and J ends lost 11 bases and 2 bases, in that order; junction bases with no gene match: 16. The CDR3 has 19 amino acids. In germline, CDR1 is SGHTA, CDR2 FQGNSA. This CDR3 is CADQGGTSGGDINTGELFF. The CDR3 coding sequence is TGTGCCGATCAAGGAGGGACTAGCGGGGGAGACATTAACACCGGGGAGCTGTTTTTT.

The rearrangement uses TRBV6-1 and TRBJ2-1; D is uncertain. V dropped 2 bases and J dropped 3 bases, with 11 bases sitting between them. The CDR3 consists of 15 residues. Germline lookup yields CDR1 MNHNS and CDR2 SASEGT. CDR3: CASSESTSDYNEQFF. CDR3 nucleotides: TGTGCCAGCAGTGAATCTACTTCAGACTACAATGAGCAGTTCTTC.

The gene calls are TRBV9 and TRBJ2-7, with 9 bases fitting TRBD1. The CDR3 consists of 15 residues. Germline CDR1 and CDR2: SGDLS and YYNGEE. With V trimmed by 5 bases and J by 3 bases, 9 bases remained unmatched. The CDR3 is CASSLTGGQGYEQYF. The DNA of the CDR3 is TGTGCCAGCAGTCTGACGGGGGGACAGGGCTACGAGCAGTACTTC.

V is TRBV6-5 and J is TRBJ1-1, with D unresolved. This CDR3 is built from 15 residues. The V end was cut by 5 bases, the J end by 0 bases, with 13 bases between. Germline V gene sequence: CDR1 MNHEY, CDR2 SVGAGI. The CDR3 loop reads CASSPAAVVNTEAFF. The CDR3 nucleotides read TGTGCCAGCAGTCCCGCCGCCGTTGTGAACACTGAAGCTTTCTTT.

The chain uses TRBV7-2 and TRBJ1-1; D unresolved. Germline CDR1 is SGHTA and CDR2 is FQGNSA. V shed 2 bases and J shed 1 base, with 5 bases lying between them. CDR3 length: 13 amino acids. The CDR3 sequence: CASSLMGNTEAFF. CDR3 coding DNA: TGTGCCAGCAGCTTAATGGGGAACACTGAAGCTTTCTTT. Complete variable domain (other parts from reference TRBV7-2 and TRBJ1-1): GAGVSQSPSNKVTEKGKDVELRCDPISGHTALYWYRQSLGQGLEFLIYFQGNSAPDKSGLPSDRFSAERTGGSVSTLTIQRTQQEDSAVYLCASSLMGNTEAFFGQGTRLTVV.

Here the CDR3 DNA reads TGTGCCAGCAGCAGCGGGGCGACCAATGAGCAGTTCTTC. Protein: CASSSGATNEQFF. V and J are TRBV6-4 and TRBJ2-1, with 7 bases fitting TRBD2. With V trimmed by 6 bases and J by 6 bases, 5 bases remained unmatched. Germline-derived CDR1 and CDR2 are MRHNA and SNTAGT. This CDR3 has 13 amino acids.

J is TRBJ2-7 and V is TRBV27; 7 bases match TRBD1. The length of the CDR3 is 13 residues. The ends lost 3 bases at V and 6 bases at J; junction bases unmatched: 5. Germline values: CDR1 MNHEY, CDR2 SMNVEV (reference sequence). DNA of the CDR3: TGTGCCAGCAGTTTTGGGACAGTTGCCGAGCAGTACTTC. Translated: CASSFGTVAEQYF.

The chain combines TRBV28 with TRBJ2-2, with a possible D match to TRBD1 (6 bases). Looked up from germline, CDR1 is MDHEN and CDR2 is SYDVKM. Trimming shortened V by 5 bases and J by 1 base, and 11 bases separated the two germline ends. CDR3 length equals 15 residues. The CDR3 protein is CASSTEGQNTGELFF. The CDR3 DNA reads as TGTGCCAGCAGTACCGAGGGACAGAACACCGGGGAGCTGTTTTTT.

V is TRBV7-9 and J is TRBJ1-1; possibly TRBD1 for D (5 bases). The germline V and J ends were trimmed by 1 base and 4 bases, with 7 bases remaining between them. Germline CDR1 is SEHNR and CDR2 is FQNEAQ (reference sequence). The CDR3 consists of 13 residues. This CDR3 reads CASSLGGSTEAFF. Here the CDR3 DNA reads TGTGCCAGCAGCTTAGGGGGGTCCACTGAAGCTTTCTTT.

The genes are TRBV15 and TRBJ2-2; no reliable D call. CDR1 and CDR2 (germline): LNHNV, YYDKDF (reference sequence). Trimming removed 4 bases from V and 0 bases from J, with 6 bases in between. CDR3 size: 14 residues. The CDR3 DNA reads as TGTGCCACCAGCACGGGCGCGAACACCGGGGAGCTGTTTTTT. Translation gives CATSTGANTGELFF. The whole variable domain, filled in from reference TRBV15 and TRBJ2-2, reads DAMVIQNPRYQVTQFGKPVTLSCSQTLNHNVMYWYQQKSSQAPKLLFHYYDKDFNNEADTPDNFQSRRPNTSFCFLDIRSPGLGDTAMYLCATSTGANTGELFFGEGSRLTVL.

This clone ranks as medium-sized. The chain is built from TRBV27 and TRBJ2-2; no reliable D call. The germline V and J ends were trimmed by 3 bases and 6 bases, with 5 bases remaining between them. The germline gives CDR1 MNHEY, CDR2 SMNVEV (reference sequence). The CDR3 totals 12 residues. The CDR3 sequence is CASSFSPGELFF. In nucleotides, the CDR3 is TGTGCCAGCAGTTTCTCCCCCGGGGAGCTGTTTTTT.

J is TRBJ1-2 and V is TRBV6-1; 11 bases match TRBD1. This CDR3 contains 15 residues. CDR1 and CDR2 from the germline V gene are MNHNS and SASEGT. The V and J ends lost 0 bases and 8 bases, in that order; junction bases with no gene match: 5. The CDR3 is CASSEAPDRGQGYTF. DNA for the CDR3: TGTGCCAGCAGTGAAGCGCCGGACAGGGGGCAAGGCTACACCTTC.